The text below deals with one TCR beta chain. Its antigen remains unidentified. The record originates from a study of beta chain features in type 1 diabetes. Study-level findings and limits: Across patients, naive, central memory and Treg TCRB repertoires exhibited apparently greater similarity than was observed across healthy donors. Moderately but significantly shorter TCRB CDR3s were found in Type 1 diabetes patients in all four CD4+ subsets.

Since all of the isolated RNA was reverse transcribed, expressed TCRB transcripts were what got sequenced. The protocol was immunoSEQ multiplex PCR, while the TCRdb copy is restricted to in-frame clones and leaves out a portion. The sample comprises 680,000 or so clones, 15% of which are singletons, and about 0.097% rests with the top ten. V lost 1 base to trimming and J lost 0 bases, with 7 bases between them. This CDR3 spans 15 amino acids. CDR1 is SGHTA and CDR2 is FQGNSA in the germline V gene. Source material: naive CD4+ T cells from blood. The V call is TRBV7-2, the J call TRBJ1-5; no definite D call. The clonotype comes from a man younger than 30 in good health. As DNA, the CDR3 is TGTGCCAGCAGCTTAGTAGCCAATAGCAATCAGCCCCAGCATTTT. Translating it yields CASSLVANSNQPQHF.